One sample yielded the 5 T cell receptor beta chains listed below, sequenced in a study of T cells in Graves' hyperthyroidism and ophthalmopathy. The TCR beta CDR3 regions underwent amplification using RNA transcripts as the source. Using the HTBI primer set, a first-round RT-PCR was run on the TCR CDR3. From the multiplex PCR reads, TCRdb called clonotypes with MiXCR, one entry per CDR3 protein. The top ten hold less than 20% of the sample, which has over 450,000 distinct CDR3 sequences, approximately 15% seen once. What was sequenced was blood. These receptors all come from a woman aged 18 to 35 with Graves' hyperthyroidism.

This clonotype has at least ten counts. This chain links TRBV4-1 with TRBJ2-7; TRBD1 matches at 9 bases. The V and J ends lost 4 bases and 9 bases, in that order; junction bases with no gene match: 10. Germline V gives CDR1 MGHRA, CDR2 YSYEKL. The CDR3 loop spans 14 amino acids. The CDR3 nucleotides read TGCGCCAGCAGCCTGGGGACAGGGAGGGAATCGCAGTACTTC. Translation: CASSLGTGRESQYF.

Comment on this clonotype: This may arise from a read error, as a much more abundant clone is one base away. This chain uses TRBV10-3 with TRBJ2-1; D gene uncertain. The J call is uncertain, as TRBJ2-7 better fits the DNA end. This CDR3 spans 16 amino acids. Per germline, CDR1 ENHRY and CDR2 SYGVKD. The CDR3 DNA sequence: TGTGCCATCAGTGTTGGGCTACCGAGCTCCTACAATGAGCAGTACTTC. Amino acids: CAISVGLPSSYNEQYF.

Of note for this clonotype: It may be a read error: a sequence one base away is much more abundant. This chain uses TRBV10-3 with TRBJ1-1, with D unclear. V was pared by 7 bases and J by 3 bases, with 15 bases between. Germline loops: CDR1 ENHRY, CDR2 SYGVKD. The CDR3 has 14 amino acids. The CDR3 spells CAITRVGSDTEAFF. The CDR3 DNA reads TGTGCCATCACCCGCGTGGGCTCCGACACTGAAGCTTTCTTT.

This clonotype was detected ten times or more. The chain has TRBV19 and TRBJ1-1; D remains ambiguous. V lost 6 bases and J 5 bases, leaving 10 bases between the germline ends. Germline V gene sequence: CDR1 LNHDA, CDR2 SQIVND (reference sequence). The CDR3 runs to 12 residues. The DNA for the CDR3 is TGTGCCAGTAGGTTTGTAGGGACTGAAGCTTTCTTT. This sequence encodes CASRFVGTEAFF.

Many counts were recorded for this clonotype. V and J are TRBV6-6 and TRBJ2-7, with 9 bases lining up with TRBD2. Germline values: CDR1 MNHNY, CDR2 SVGAGI (reference sequence). The CDR3 consists of 14 residues. The J segment lost 6 bases and the V segment lost 2 bases, leaving 5 bases of the junction unmatched. CDR3 region: CASSYGGRAAEQYF. CDR3 coding DNA: TGTGCCAGCAGTTACGGCGGGAGGGCCGCCGAGCAGTACTTC.